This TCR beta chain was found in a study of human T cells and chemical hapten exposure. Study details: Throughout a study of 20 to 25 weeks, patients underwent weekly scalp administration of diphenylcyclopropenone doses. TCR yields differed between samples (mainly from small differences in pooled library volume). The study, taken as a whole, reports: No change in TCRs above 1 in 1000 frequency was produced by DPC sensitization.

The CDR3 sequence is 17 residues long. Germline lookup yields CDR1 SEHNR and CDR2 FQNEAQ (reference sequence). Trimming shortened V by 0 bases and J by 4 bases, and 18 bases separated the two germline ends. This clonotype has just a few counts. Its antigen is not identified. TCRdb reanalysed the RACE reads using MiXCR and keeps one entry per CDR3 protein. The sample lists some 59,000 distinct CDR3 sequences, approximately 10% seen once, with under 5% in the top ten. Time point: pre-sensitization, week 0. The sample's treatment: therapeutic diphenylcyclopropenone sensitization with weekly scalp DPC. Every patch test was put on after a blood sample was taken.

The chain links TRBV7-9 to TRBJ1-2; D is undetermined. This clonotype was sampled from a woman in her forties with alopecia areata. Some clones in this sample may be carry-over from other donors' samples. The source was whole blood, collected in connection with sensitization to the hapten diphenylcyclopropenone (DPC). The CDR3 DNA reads TGTGCCAGCAGCTTAGCGGTGACTAAGGGAGGTTTCTATGGCTACACCTTC. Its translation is CASSLAVTKGGFYGYTF.